This T cell receptor beta chain was identified during a study of blood T cell repertoires in COVID-19. The CDR3 covers 16 residues. Germline values: CDR1 LGHDT, CDR2 YNNKEL (reference sequence). With V trimmed by 4 bases and J by 5 bases, 8 bases remained unmatched. Using immunoSEQ multiplex PCR, the repertoire was profiled, and TCRdb retains in-frame clones only, with some absent. The table has fewer than 250,000 clones, approximately 90% seen once. The gene calls are TRBV3-1 (or the pseudogene TRBV3-2) and TRBJ2-7; 13 positions agree with TRBD2. Input material: peripheral blood. This clonotype was sampled from a man younger than 40 with COVID-19, enrolled during active disease. The CDR3, as DNA: TGTGCCAGCAGCCCTAGGACTAGCGGGAGTAGCCACGAGCAGTACTTC. As protein: CASSPRTSGSSHEQYF.